The clone carrying this T cell receptor (beta chain) occurred a few times. The target antigen is unknown. This entry belongs to a study of blood T cells in healthy people across ages. Regarding the study as a whole: Roughly linearly, TCR beta diversity per million T cells fell as age increased.

A J-beta primer mix and a sample-barcoded 5' primer were used in a second PCR of roughly 6 to 12 cycles. MiXCR, applied by TCRdb to the 5' RACE reads, yields one record per CDR3 protein. This table holds around 1.5 million distinct CDR3 sequences, around 36% found once. Looked up from germline, CDR1 is MNHEY and CDR2 is SVGAGI. The CDR3 is 13 amino acids. V shed 10 bases and J shed 4 bases, with 16 bases lying between them. The clonotype originates from a woman aged 30 to 39 in good health. This chain uses TRBV6-5 with TRBJ1-2, with D maybe TRBD1 (5 bases). The sequencing input was blood. CDR3 region: CATLGPGRYGYTF. DNA for the CDR3: TGTGCCACCCTGGGGCCAGGCCGCTATGGCTACACCTTC.